Described below is a single T cell receptor beta chain sequence and its context. The sample originates from a study of blood T cell repertoires in COVID-19. Trimming removed 0 bases at V and 0 bases at J, with 11 bases between. CDR1 and CDR2 from the germline V gene are MNHNS and SASEGT. This CDR3 has 17 amino acids. The data were produced by immunoSEQ multiplex PCR, yet TCRdb's version contains in-frame clones alone and is incomplete. The table lists 72,000 or so clones, around nine tenths of them singletons. The specimen sequenced was peripheral blood. The receptor was derived from a woman aged 60-70 years with acute or convalescent COVID-19. The J gene is TRBJ1-4, the V gene TRBV6-1; D uncertain. The CDR3 spells CASSEARKYATNEKLFF. CDR3 nucleotides: TGTGCCAGCAGTGAAGCGCGGAAGTACGCAACTAATGAAAAACTGTTTTTT.